This T cell receptor (beta chain) is from a study of shared clonotypes between healthy human individuals (dated by TCRdb to the early 2020s). With regard to the full study: The cohort comprised a couple of women and three men aged 18 to 49 years. Libraries were prepared and TCR repertoires were sequenced by different laboratories using diverse techniques, in order to increase sequencing depth and limit assay-specific biases. To estimate repertoire size and how much clonotype sharing occurs between individuals, the study deeply sequenced the blood TCR repertoires of five healthy adults. For each donor, three plates each were used for CD4 naive and CD4 memory, two plates were used for CD8 naive, and one plate was used for CD8 memory. Leukapheresis yielded between about 0.8 and 9.5 billion PBMCs per donor. The paper as a whole reports these results and caveats: Pairwise subsampling indicated that sequencing depth was expected to affect the degree of clonotype sharing among donors. Even with the large sequencing depth, rarefaction of the sorted-subset datasets indicated that sequencing was incomplete. When several donors were compared, the shared fraction of clonotypes was about 5.4% for naive CD4, 3.5% to 4% for naive CD8, 2.3% for memory CD4, and 0.4% for memory CD8. Compared with non-shared clonotypes, the clonotypes found in all four sorted-subset donors had higher generation probabilities. The genetic and exposure-history diversity represented was limited by the small number of donors. Only blood was sampled, and tissue TCR repertoires likely differ from those in blood. Naive subsets generally had larger estimated clonotype richness than memory subsets.

CDR1 SEHNR and CDR2 FQNEAQ are derived from the germline V gene (reference sequence). Measured from the cysteine to the phenylalanine, the CDR3 is 15 residues long. Left in the record is the CDR3 DNA by itself, 45 bases read in frame from the first base. Trimming takes 5 bases off V and 6 bases off J; junction bases not matched to a gene: 10. This clone was seen only once. This clone's antigen is unknown. No much larger clone exists at a distance of one base, and base qualities are not known. Using the deep immunoSEQ assay, multiplex PCR amplified TCR CDR3 regions from genomic DNA. Genomic DNA extracted from each cell subset was distributed evenly over all wells of several immunoSEQ 96-well plates, and each plate served as one replicate. Each replicate PCR for sorted subsets received around 200 ng genomic DNA, equal to tens of thousands of T cell genomes. Purified libraries were quantified with a Qubit 3.0 fluorometer, sized on a Bioanalyzer 2100, and re-quantified with the KAPA Library Quantification kit. Every immunoSEQ 96-well plate was sequenced on a dedicated single-read 150-cycle Illumina NextSeq 550 flow cell. The study's own analysis went as follows. Because the immunoSEQ output held only junctional sequences and lacked quality scores, the filtering could not match the filtering applied to full-length reads. Sequences were annotated with PyIR, a Python wrapper for IgBLAST v1.9, using IMGT germline references to assign V/J genes and CDR3. Reads were removed for weak V/J assignments (E-value above 1e-6), missing CDR3, stop codons, out-of-frame junctions, or ambiguous translated residues. V3J clonotypes were defined as sequences sharing the same inferred V gene, J gene, and CDR3 amino acid sequence. Percentage overlap between repertoires was calculated by dividing the number of shared unique clonotypes by the size of the smaller repertoire. Three approaches were used to assess repertoire richness: RTK rarefaction, the Chao1 estimator, and Recon v2.1 estimates of unobserved clonotypes. For all TCRbeta clonotypes obtained by the gDNA method from a few donors, generation probabilities were computed with OLGA. TCRdb obtained this table from immuneACCESS and retained in-frame rearrangements with V and J assigned. These tables miss some clones; where compared with another copy, unresolved V genes account for less than half of the shortfall, and the remainder is unexplained. D and trimming come from the DNA, and the V and J calls and clone size come from that table. The sample has roughly 2.1 million clones on record, around 93% of them singletons. The ten largest clones capture roughly 1.8% of the sample.

CD8 naive samples consisted of CD45RO-negative cells that were positively selected for CCR7, yielding a CD45RA+CCR7+ population without TemRA cells. The donors were healthy, HIV-negative adults who had no recently reported acute infections or vaccinations. Every donor was a Caucasian adult living in Nashville, Tennessee, USA. After blood collection by leukapheresis, PBMCs were isolated using Ficoll-Histopaque density gradient centrifugation and then cryopreserved in the vapor phase of liquid nitrogen. Analytical flow cytometry was used to check the purity and quantity of every magnetically sorted T cell population. Genomic DNA was isolated from every sorted fraction and measured by UV absorbance on a Nanodrop 2000c.

Material for sequencing was naive CD8+ T cells from PBMCs. The meaning of the sample's cell subset or site label: CD45RA+CCR7+. Rearrangement joined TRBV7-9 to TRBJ1-1; the junction holds 9 bases that match TRBD1. The receptor comes from a man aged 18 to 30 in good health. Some clones in this sample may be carry-over from other donors' samples. The base sequence is TGTGCCAGCAGCCTATGGGACAGGGAAAGACCTGAAGCTTTCTTT. Its protein is CASSLWDRERPEAFF. Joined to the reference TRBV7-9 and TRBJ1-1 proteins, this CDR3 gives the full variable domain: DTGVSQNPRHKITKRGQNVTFRCDPISEHNRLYWYRQTLGQGPEFLTYFQNEAQLEKSRLLSDRFSAERPKGSFSTLEIQRTEQGDSAMYLCASSLWDRERPEAFFGQGTRLTVV.